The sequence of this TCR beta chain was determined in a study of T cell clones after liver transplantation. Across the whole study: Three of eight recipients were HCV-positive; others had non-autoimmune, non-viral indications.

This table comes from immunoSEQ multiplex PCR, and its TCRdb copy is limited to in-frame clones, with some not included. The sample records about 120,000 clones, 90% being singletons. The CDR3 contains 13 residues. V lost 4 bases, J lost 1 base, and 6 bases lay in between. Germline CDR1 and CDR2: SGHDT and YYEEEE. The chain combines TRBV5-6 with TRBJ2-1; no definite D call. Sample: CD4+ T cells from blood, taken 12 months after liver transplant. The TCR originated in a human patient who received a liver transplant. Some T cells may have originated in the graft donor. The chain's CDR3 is CASSPPSYNEQFF. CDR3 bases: TGTGCCAGCAGCCCCCCGTCCTACAATGAGCAGTTCTTC.